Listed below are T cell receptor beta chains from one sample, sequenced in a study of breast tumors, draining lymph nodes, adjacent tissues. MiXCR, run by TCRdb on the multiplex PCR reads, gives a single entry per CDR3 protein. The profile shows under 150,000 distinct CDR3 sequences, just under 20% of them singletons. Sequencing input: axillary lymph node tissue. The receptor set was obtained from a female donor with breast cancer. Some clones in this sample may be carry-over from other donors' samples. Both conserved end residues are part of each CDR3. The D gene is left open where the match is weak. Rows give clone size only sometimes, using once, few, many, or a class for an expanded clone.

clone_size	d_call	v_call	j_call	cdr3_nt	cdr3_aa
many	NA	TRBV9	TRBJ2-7	TGTGCCAGCAGCCCCCAGGGGCAGGGGGGCGGCGAGCAGTACTTC	CASSPQGQGGGEQYF
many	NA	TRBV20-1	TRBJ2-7	TGCAGTGCTAGAGACCCTTCACGGCACTACGAGCAGTACTTC	CSARDPSRHYEQYF
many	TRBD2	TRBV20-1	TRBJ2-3	TGCAGTGCTAGAGCTCTAGCGGGCCAGGATACGCAGTATTTT	CSARALAGQDTQYF
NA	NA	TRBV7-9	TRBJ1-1	TGTGCCAGCAGCTTAGGACGGGACCCTAGAGCTTTCTTT	CASSLGRDPRAFF
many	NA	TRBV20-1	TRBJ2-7	TGCAGTGCTAGAGTGGAGACGGGCCTATACGAGCAGTACTTC	CSARVETGLYEQYF
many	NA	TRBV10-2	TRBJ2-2	TGCGCCAGCAACGAACAGGGACGGGGGGAGCTGTTTTTT	CASNEQGRGELFF
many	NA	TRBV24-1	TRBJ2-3	TGTGCCACCAGTGATTGGGGGACAAGTAGCACAGATACGCAGTATTTT	CATSDWGTSSTDTQYF
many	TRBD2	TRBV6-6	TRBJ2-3	TGTGCCAGCAGTGCGGGACTAGCGGGAGGGCCTGCGTCAGATACGCAGTATTTT	CASSAGLAGGPASDTQYF
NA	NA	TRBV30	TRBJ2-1	TGTGCCTGGAGTGCCTCTTATATCAGGGGCGAAAAAGGTGAGCAGTTCTTC	CAWSASYIRGEKGEQFF
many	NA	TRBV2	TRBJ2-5	TGTGCCAGCAGTGAAGAGCCAGCAACACAAGAGACCCAGTACTTC	CASSEEPATQETQYF
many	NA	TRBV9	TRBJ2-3	TGTGCCAGCAGCGAAGGGGTTTTAACAGATACGCAGTATTTT	CASSEGVLTDTQYF
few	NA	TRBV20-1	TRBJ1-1	TGCAGTGCTAGAGATAGGGGGTTGGGCCTCCTGAACACTGAAGCTTTCTTT	CSARDRGLGLLNTEAFF
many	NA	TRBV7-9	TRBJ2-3	TGTGCCAGCAGTTCGAACGGAGATACGCAGTATTTT	CASSSNGDTQYF
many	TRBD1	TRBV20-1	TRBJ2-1	TGCAGTGCTAGCCGACAGGGACCCAACAATGAGCAGTTCTTC	CSASRQGPNNEQFF
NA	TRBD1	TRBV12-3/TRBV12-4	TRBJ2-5	TGTGCCAGCAAGTGGGACAGTCAAGAGACCCAGTACTTC	CASKWDSQETQYF
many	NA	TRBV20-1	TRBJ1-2	TGCAGTGCTAGAGATTCAAGTGCACCCCGAGCGGGTGGCTACACCTTC	CSARDSSAPRAGGYTF
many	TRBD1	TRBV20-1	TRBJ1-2	TGCAGTGCTAGAGACAGCGACAGGGTAATAACTGGCTACACCTTC	CSARDSDRVITGYTF
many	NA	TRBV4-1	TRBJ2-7	TGCGCCAGCAGCCGCCGAGGAGGGGGGGAGGGCCTCAGGGAGCAGTACTTC	CASSRRGGGEGLREQYF
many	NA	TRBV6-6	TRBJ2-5	TGTGCCAGCAGTATTGGGACACCCCAAGAGACCCAGTACTTC	CASSIGTPQETQYF
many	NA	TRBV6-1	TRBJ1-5	TGTGCCAGCACCCTCCGGTATCTAGGCAATCAGCCCCAGCATTTT	CASTLRYLGNQPQHF
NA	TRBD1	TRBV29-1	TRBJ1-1	TGCAGCGTTGTGTCAGGGGGCTCTAGTCAAGCTTTCTTT	CSVVSGGSSQAFF
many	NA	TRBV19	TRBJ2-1	TGTGCCACCAAGGAGGGGGCGCGGGGTGAGCAGTTCTTC	CATKEGARGEQFF
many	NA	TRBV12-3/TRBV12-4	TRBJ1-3	TGTGCCAGCAGTTTAGCGGGACCAGCGAACTCTGGAAACACCATATATTTT	CASSLAGPANSGNTIYF
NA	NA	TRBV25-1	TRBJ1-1	TGTGCCAGCAGTGGGGGCCCTGAAGCTTTCTTT	CASSGGPEAFF
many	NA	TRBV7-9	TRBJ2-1	TGTGCCAGCAGCTTCGGGTTGAAGTCGCTAGCAGGTAGCTCCTACAATGAGCAGTTCTTC	CASSFGLKSLAGSSYNEQFF
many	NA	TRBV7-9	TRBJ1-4	TGTGCCAGCAGCTTAGGAACTGGGAGGGCTCTGAATGAAAAACTGTTTTTT	CASSLGTGRALNEKLFF
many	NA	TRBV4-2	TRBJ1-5	TGTGCCAGCAGCCAAGAGGTTCAGGGAAACAATCAGCCCCAGCATTTT	CASSQEVQGNNQPQHF
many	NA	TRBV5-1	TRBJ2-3	TGCGCCAGCAGCATAAATACAGGGTCAGATACGCAGTATTTT	CASSINTGSDTQYF
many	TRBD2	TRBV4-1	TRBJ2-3	TGCGCCAGCAGCCAAGAGAGGGTGGCGGGAGGGCCGCAAGATACGCAGTATTTT	CASSQERVAGGPQDTQYF
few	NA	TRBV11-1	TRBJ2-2	TGTGCCAGCAGCTTACCTTCCACCGGGGAGCTGTTTTTT	CASSLPSTGELFF
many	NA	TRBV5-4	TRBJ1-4	TGTGCCAGCAGCTTGCAGGGTAATAATGAAAAACTGTTTTTT	CASSLQGNNEKLFF
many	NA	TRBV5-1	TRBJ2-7	TGCGCCAGCAGCTCCCCGGGAACAGACTACGAGCAGTACTTC	CASSSPGTDYEQYF
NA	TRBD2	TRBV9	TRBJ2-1	TGTGCCAGCAGCGTAGACAGCGGGAGGGCCGTCAATGAGCAGTTCTTC	CASSVDSGRAVNEQFF
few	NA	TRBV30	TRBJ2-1	TGTGCCTGTAACTCGGGACAAAACTACAATGAGCAGTTCTTC	CACNSGQNYNEQFF
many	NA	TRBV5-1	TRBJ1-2	TGCGCCAGCAGCCCTGAACCAGGCCAAAATAGCTATGGCTACACCTTC	CASSPEPGQNSYGYTF
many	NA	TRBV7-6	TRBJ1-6	TGTGCCAGCGGTCGACTGAACTCCTATAATTCACCCCTCCACTTT	CASGRLNSYNSPLHF
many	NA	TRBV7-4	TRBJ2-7	TGTGCCAGCAGCTTAGAATTTTGGGGGCATGGGGAAAAATACGAGCAGTACTTC	CASSLEFWGHGEKYEQYF
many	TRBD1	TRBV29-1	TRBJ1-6	TGCAGCGTTGGACAGGGAGGGAATTCACCCCTCCACTTT	CSVGQGGNSPLHF
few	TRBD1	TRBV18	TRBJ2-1	TGTGCCAGCTCATCCGCCGGGACAGGGGGATACAATGAGCAGTTCTTC	CASSSAGTGGYNEQFF
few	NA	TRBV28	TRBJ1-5	TGTGCCAGCAGCCCCCCGCTTGTGGATCAGCCCCAGCATTTT	CASSPPLVDQPQHF
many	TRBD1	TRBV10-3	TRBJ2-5	TGTGCCATCAGGGGGACAGGCGATCAAGAGACCCAGTACTTC	CAIRGTGDQETQYF
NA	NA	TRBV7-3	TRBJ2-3	TGTGCCAGCAGCTTTTCCCGCACAGATACGCGGTATTTT	CASSFSRTDTRYF
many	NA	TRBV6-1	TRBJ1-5	TGTGCCAGCAGGCCCCGGACGGCTAGCAATCAGCCCCAGCATTTT	CASRPRTASNQPQHF
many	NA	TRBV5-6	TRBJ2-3	TGTGCCAGCCTACCGGCCCCCTCGAGCCCAGATACGCAGTATTTT	CASLPAPSSPDTQYF
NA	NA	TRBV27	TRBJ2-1	TGTGCCAGCAACAATTATCGGGATGAGCAGTTCTTC	CASNNYRDEQFF
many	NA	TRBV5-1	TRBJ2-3	TGCGCCAGCAGCAAAGCGCCGGGAAGGACAGATACGCAGTATTTT	CASSKAPGRTDTQYF
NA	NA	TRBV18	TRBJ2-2	TGTGCCAGCTCACCAGGTCTACCTGCTTTGGCCGGGGAGCTGTTTTTT	CASSPGLPALAGELFF
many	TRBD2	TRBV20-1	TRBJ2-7	TGCAGTGCTAGATCCCAGACTAGCGGGAGCGGCTACGAGCAGTACTTC	CSARSQTSGSGYEQYF
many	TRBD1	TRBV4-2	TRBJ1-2	TGTGCCAGCAGCCAACCCCCCGAGACAGGGGCGACCTATGGCTACACCTTC	CASSQPPETGATYGYTF
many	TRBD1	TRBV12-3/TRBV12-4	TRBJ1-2	TGTGCCAGCAGTTCCCCAGGGGGCTCATATGGCTACACCTTC	CASSSPGGSYGYTF